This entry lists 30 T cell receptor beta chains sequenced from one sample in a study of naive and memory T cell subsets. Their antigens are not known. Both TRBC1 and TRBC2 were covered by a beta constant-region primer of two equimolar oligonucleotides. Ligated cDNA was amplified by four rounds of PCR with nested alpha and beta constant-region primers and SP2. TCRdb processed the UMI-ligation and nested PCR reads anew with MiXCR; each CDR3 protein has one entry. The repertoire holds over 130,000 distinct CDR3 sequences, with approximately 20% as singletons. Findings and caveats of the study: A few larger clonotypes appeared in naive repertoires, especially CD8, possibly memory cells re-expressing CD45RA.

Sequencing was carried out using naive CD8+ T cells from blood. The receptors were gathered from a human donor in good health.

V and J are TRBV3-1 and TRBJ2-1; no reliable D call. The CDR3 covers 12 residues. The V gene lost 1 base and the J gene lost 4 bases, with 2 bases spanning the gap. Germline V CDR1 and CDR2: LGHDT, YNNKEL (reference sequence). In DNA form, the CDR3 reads TGTGCCAGCAGCCAAGCTTACAATGAGCAGTTCTTC. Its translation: CASSQAYNEQFF.

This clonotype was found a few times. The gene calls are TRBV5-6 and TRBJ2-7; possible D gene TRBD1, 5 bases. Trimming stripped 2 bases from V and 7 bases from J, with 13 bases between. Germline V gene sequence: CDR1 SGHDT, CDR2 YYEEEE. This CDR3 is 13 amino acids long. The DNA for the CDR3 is TGTGCCAGCAGCTTTGACAGATCAGGGGAGCAGTACTTC. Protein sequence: CASSFDRSGEQYF.

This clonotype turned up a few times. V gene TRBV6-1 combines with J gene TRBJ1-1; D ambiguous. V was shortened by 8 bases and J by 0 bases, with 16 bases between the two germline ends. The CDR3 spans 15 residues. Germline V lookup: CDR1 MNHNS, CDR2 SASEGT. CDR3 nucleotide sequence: TGTGCCAGCCCTGGGGAGATTGGGATGAACACTGAAGCTTTCTTT. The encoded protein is CASPGEIGMNTEAFF.

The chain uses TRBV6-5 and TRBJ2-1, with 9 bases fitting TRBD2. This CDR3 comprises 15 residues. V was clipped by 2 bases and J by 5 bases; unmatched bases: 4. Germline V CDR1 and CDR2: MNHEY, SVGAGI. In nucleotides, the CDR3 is TGTGCCAGCAGTTACCCGGGACTAGCCGACAATGAGCAGTTCTTC. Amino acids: CASSYPGLADNEQFF.

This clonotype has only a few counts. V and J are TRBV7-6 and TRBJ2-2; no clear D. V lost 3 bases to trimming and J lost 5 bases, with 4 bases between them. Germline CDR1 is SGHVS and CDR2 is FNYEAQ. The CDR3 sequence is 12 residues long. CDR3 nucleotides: TGTGCCAGCAGCTTCCTGACCGGGGAGCTGTTTTTT. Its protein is CASSFLTGELFF.

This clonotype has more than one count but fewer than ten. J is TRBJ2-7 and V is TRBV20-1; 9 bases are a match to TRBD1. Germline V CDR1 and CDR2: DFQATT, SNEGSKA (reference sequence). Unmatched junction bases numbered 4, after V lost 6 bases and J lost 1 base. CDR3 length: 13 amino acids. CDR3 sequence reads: CSAVDRGSYEQYF. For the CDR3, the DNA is TGCAGTGCCGTGGACAGGGGATCCTACGAGCAGTACTTC.

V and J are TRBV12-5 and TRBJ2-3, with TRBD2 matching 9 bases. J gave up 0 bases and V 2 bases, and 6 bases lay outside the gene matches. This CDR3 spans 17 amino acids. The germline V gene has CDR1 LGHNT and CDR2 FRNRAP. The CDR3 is CASGLPGTSPSTDTQYF. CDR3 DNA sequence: TGTGCTAGTGGTTTGCCCGGGACTAGCCCTAGCACAGATACGCAGTATTTT.

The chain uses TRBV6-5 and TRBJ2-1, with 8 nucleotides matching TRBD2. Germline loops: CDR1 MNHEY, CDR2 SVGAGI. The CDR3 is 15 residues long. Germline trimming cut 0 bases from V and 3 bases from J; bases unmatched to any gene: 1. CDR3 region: CASSYSAGGYNEQFF. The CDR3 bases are TGTGCCAGCAGTTACTCGGCGGGGGGCTACAATGAGCAGTTCTTC.

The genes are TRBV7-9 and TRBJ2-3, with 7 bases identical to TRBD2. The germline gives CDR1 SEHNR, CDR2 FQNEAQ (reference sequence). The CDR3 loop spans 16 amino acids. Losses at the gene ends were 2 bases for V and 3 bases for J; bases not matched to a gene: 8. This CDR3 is CASSLTRLAGTDTQYF. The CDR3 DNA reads TGTGCCAGCAGCTTAACTCGACTAGCTGGGACAGATACGCAGTATTTT.

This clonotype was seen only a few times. The CDR3 is CASSYWMNEQYF. CDR3 bases: TGTGCCAGCAGTTACTGGATGAACGAGCAGTACTTC. This chain connects TRBV6-2 or TRBV6-3 to TRBJ2-7, with unresolved D. This CDR3 comprises 12 residues. The V gene's germline CDR1 is MNHEY and CDR2 SVGEGT. The V end lost 1 base, the J end lost 5 bases, and 6 bases lay between the germline ends.

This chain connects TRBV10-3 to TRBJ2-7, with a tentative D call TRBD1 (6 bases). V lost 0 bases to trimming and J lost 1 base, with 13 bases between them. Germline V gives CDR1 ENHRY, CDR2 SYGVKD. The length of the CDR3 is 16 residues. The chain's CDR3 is CAISESIQGPSYEQYF. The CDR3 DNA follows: TGTGCCATCAGTGAGTCGATACAGGGCCCTTCCTACGAGCAGTACTTC.

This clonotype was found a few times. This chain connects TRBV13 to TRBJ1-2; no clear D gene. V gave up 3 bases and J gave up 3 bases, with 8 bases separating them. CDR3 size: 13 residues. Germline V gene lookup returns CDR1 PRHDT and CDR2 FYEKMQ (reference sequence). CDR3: CASSFLPDYGYTF. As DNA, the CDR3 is TGTGCCAGCAGCTTTTTGCCGGACTATGGCTACACCTTC.

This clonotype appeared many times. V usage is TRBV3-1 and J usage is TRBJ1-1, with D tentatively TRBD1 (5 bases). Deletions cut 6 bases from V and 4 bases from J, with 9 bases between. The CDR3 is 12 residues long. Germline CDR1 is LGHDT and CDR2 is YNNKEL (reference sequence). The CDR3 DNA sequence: TGTGCCAGCAGTAGGGGATCCACTGAAGCTTTCTTT. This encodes CASSRGSTEAFF.

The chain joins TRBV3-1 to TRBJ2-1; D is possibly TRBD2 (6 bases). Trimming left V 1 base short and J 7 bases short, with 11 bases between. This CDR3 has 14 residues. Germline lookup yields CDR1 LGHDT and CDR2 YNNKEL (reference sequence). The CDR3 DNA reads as TGTGCCAGCAGCCAAGTCCCAGGGAGGAATGAGCAGTTCTTC. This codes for CASSQVPGRNEQFF.

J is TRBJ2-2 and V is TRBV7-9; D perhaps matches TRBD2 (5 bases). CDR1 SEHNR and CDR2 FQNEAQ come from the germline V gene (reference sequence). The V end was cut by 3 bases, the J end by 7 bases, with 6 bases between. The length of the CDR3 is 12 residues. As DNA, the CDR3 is TGTGCCAGCAGCTTCGGGGACGGGGAGCTGTTTTTT. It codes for CASSFGDGELFF. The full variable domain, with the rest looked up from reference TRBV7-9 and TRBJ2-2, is DTGVSQNPRHKITKRGQNVTFRCDPISEHNRLYWYRQTLGQGPEFLTYFQNEAQLEKSRLLSDRFSAERPKGSFSTLEIQRTEQGDSAMYLCASSFGDGELFFGEGSRLTVL.

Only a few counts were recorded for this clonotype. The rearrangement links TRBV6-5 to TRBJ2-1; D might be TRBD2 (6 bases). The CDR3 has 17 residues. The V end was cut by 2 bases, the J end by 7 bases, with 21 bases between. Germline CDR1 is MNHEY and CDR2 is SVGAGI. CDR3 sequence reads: CASSYEDPDYGGNEQFF. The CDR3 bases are TGTGCCAGCAGTTACGAAGACCCGGACTACGGCGGGAATGAGCAGTTCTTC.

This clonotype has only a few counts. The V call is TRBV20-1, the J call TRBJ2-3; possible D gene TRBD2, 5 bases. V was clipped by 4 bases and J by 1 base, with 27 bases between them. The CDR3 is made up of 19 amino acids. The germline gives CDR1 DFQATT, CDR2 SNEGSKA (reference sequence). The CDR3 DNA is TGCAGTGCTAATCCAAGTAGGAGGAGTCAGACGGCTCGCACAGATACGCAGTATTTT. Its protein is CSANPSRRSQTARTDTQYF.

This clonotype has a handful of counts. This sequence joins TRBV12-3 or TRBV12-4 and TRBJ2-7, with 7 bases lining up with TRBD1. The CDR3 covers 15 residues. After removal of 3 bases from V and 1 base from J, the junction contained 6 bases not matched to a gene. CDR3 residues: CASSFLGGHSYEQYF. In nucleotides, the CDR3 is TGTGCCAGCAGTTTCCTAGGGGGCCATTCCTACGAGCAGTACTTC.

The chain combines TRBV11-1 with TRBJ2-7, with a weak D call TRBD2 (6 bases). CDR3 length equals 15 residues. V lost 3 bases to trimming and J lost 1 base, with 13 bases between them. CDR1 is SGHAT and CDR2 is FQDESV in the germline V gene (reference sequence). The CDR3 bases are TGTGCCAGCAGCTTGGATATTGGGAGGTCCTACGAGCAGTACTTC. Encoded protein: CASSLDIGRSYEQYF.

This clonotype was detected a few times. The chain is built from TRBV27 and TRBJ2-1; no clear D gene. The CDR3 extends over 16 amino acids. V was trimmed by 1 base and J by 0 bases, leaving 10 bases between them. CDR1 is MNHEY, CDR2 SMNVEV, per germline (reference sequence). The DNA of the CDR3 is TGTGCCAGCAGTTTATTGACTGGTAGCTCCTACAATGAGCAGTTCTTC. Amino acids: CASSLLTGSSYNEQFF.

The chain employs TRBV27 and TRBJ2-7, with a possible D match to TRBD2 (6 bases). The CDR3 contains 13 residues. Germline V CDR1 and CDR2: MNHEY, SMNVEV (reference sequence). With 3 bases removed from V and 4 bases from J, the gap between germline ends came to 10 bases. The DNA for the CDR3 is TGTGCCAGCAGTTTTGTTAGCGGATACGAGCAGTACTTC. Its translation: CASSFVSGYEQYF.

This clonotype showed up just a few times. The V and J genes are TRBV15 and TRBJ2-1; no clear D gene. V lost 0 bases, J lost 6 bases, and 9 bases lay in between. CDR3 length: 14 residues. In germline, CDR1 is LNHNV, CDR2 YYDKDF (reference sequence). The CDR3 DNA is TGTGCCACCAGCAGAGATCTCCTGGGCAATGAGCAGTTCTTC. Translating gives CATSRDLLGNEQFF.

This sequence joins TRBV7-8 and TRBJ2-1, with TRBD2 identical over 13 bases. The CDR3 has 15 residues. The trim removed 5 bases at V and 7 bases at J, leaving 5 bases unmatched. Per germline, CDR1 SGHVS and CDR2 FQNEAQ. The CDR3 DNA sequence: TGTGCCAGCAGCCACGGACTAGCGGGAGATAATGAGCAGTTCTTC. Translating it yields CASSHGLAGDNEQFF.

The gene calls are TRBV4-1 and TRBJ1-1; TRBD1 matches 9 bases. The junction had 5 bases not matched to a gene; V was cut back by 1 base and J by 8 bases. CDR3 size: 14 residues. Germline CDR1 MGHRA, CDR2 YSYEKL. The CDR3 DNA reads TGCGCCAGCAGCCAAGGGACAGGGGTAAGGGAAGCTTTCTTT. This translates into CASSQGTGVREAFF.

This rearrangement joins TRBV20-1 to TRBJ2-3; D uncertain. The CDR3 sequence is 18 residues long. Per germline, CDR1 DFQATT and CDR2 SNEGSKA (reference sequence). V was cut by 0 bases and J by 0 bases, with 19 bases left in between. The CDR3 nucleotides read TGCAGTGCTAGAGATTACGGCGCCACGAAATCTAGCACAGATACGCAGTATTTT. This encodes CSARDYGATKSSTDTQYF.

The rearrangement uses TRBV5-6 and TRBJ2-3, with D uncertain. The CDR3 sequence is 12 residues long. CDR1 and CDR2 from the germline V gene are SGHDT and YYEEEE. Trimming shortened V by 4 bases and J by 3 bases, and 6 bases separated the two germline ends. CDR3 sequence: CASSAMTDTQYF. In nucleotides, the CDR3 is TGTGCCAGCAGCGCCATGACAGATACGCAGTATTTT.

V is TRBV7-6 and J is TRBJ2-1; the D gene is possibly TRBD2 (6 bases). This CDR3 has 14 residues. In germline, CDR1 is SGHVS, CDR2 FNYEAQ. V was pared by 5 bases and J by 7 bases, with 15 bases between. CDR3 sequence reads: CASSPRRGGNEQFF. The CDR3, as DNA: TGTGCCAGCAGCCCCCGCCGAGGAGGGAATGAGCAGTTCTTC.

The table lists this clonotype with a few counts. The CDR3 region is CASSFQAGELFF. The CDR3 region has the DNA TGTGCCAGCAGCTTTCAAGCCGGGGAGCTGTTTTTT. The J gene is TRBJ2-2, the V gene TRBV7-2; no reliable D call. Germline V CDR1 and CDR2: SGHTA, FQGNSA. The CDR3 covers 12 residues. The V gene lost 3 bases and the J gene lost 6 bases, with 5 bases spanning the gap.

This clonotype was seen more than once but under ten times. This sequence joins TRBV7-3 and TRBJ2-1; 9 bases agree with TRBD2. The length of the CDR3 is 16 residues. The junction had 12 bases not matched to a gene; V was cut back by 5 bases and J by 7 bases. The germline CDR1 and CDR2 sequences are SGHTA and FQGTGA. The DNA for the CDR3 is TGTGCCAGCAGCCCCTTAGTGGTAGCGGGAGCGAATGAGCAGTTCTTC. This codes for CASSPLVVAGANEQFF.

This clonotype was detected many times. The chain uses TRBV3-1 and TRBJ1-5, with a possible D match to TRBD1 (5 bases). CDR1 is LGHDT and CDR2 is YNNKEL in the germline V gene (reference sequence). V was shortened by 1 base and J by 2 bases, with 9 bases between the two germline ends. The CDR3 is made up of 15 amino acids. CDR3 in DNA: TGTGCCAGCAGCCAAGGGGGCGGGGGCAATCAGCCCCAGCATTTT. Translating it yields CASSQGGGGNQPQHF.